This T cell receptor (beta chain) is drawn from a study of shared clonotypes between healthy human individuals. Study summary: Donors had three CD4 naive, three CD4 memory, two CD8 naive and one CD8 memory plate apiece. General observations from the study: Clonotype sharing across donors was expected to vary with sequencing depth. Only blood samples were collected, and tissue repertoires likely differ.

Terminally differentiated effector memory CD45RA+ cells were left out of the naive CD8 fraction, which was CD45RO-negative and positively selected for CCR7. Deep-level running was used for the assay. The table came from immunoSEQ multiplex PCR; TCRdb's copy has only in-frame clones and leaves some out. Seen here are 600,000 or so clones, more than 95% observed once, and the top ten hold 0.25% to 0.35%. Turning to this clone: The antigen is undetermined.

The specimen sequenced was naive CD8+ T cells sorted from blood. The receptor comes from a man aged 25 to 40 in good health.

The CDR3 coding sequence is TGCGCCAGCAGCTTGGACTGGGGGGCAGAAGCTTTCTTT. Amino acid sequence: CASSLDWGAEAFF. This rearrangement joins TRBV5-1 to TRBJ1-1, with a possible D match to TRBD1 (6 bases). Trimming pared 0 bases from V and 8 bases from J, leaving 11 bases between. This CDR3 contains 13 residues. Germline values: CDR1 SGHRS, CDR2 YFSETQ.